What follows describes a single T cell receptor (beta chain). What it recognizes is unknown. This sample was included in a study of response to subunit inactivated influenza vaccine. General study points: Few additional T cells are recruited per seasonal influenza vaccination, authors suggested.

From the RT-PCR reads, TCRdb called clonotypes with MiXCR, one entry per CDR3 protein. The data hold hundreds of thousands of distinct CDR3 sequences, with 15% to 18% observed a single time. The CDR3 runs to 12 residues. Per germline, CDR1 DFQATT and CDR2 SNEGSKA (reference sequence). Between the trimmed V and J ends, which lost 6 bases and 4 bases, there was a span of 13 bases. Sequenced here: PBMCs from blood, sampled 11 to 12 days after vaccination. This chain uses TRBV20-1 with TRBJ2-7, with a possible D match to TRBD1 (5 bases). This receptor was identified in a middle-aged man who received an inactivated influenza vaccine. The CDR3 protein is CSATHRTYEQYF. The CDR3 DNA reads as TGCAGTGCCACCCACAGGACGTACGAGCAGTACTTC.